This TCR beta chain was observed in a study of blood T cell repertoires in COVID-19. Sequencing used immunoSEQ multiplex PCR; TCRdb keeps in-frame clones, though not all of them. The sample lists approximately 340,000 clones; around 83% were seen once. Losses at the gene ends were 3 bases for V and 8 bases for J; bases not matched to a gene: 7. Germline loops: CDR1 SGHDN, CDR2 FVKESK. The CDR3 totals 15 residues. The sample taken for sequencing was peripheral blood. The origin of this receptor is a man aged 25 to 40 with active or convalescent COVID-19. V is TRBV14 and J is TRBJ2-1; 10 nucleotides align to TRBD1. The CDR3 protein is CASSQPGTGVHEQFF. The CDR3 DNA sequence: TGTGCCAGCAGCCAGCCCGGGACAGGGGTTCATGAGCAGTTCTTC.